The next 25 T cell receptor beta chains were all read from a single sample in a study of T cells in Graves' hyperthyroidism and ophthalmopathy (dated by TCRdb to the late 2010s). The library was produced with multiplex PCR. Sequenced using an Illumina HiSeq 2000. Amplification of TCR beta CDR3 regions was carried out from RNA transcripts. The first round of RT-PCR for the TCR CDR3 was performed with the HTBI primer set and the Qiagen OneStep RT-PCR kit. TCRdb reprocessed the public reads (quality trimming at Q25 with fastp, clone calling with MiXCR) and kept in-frame beta chains. Every distinct CDR3 protein forms one entry, paired with its most common genes and DNA. The sample has fewer than 450,000 distinct CDR3 sequences on record, 13% to 15% of them singletons. Roughly 19% of the sample rests with the top ten. The sample taken for sequencing was blood. These TCRs come from an older woman with Graves' ophthalmopathy.

A few counts support this clonotype. This sequence joins TRBV9 and TRBJ2-6; 9 bases are shared with TRBD1. Germline assignment: CDR1 SGDLS and CDR2 YYNGEE. This CDR3 region has 17 residues. V dropped 3 bases and J dropped 4; count of bases not matched to a gene: 8. CDR3 region: CASSAYRTGVGANVLTF. CDR3 coding DNA: TGTGCCAGCAGCGCCTACAGGACAGGGGTGGGGGCCAACGTCCTGACTTTC.

In this sample, this clonotype turned up many times. The rearrangement joins TRBV7-2 to TRBJ2-1, with TRBD2 identical over 10 bases. Trimming removed 0 bases from V and 2 bases from J; junction bases left unmatched: 1. This CDR3 is built from 16 residues. The germline CDR1 and CDR2 sequences are SGHTA and FQGNSA. CDR3 in DNA: TGTGCCAGCAGCTTAGCGCTAGCGGGGGCCTACAATGAGCAGTTCTTC. This gives the protein CASSLALAGAYNEQFF.

Many counts were recorded for this clonotype. The gene calls are TRBV18 and TRBJ2-1; the D gene could be TRBD1 or TRBD2 (5 bases each). This CDR3 spans 13 amino acids. CDR1 and CDR2 from the germline V gene are KGHSH and LQKENI. V shed 2 bases and J shed 6 bases, with 8 bases lying between them. In DNA, the CDR3 is TGTGCCAGCTCACCAGGGGCGGGCAATGAGCAGTTCTTC. This encodes CASSPGAGNEQFF.

This clonotype was observed at least ten times. The chain joins TRBV11-2 to TRBJ2-7, with 10 bases that match TRBD2. This CDR3 spans 15 amino acids. V lost 2 bases and J lost 3; bases outside the gene matches: 4. The V gene's germline CDR1 is SGHAT and CDR2 FQNNGV. CDR3 sequence (DNA): TGTGCCAGCAGCTTAACCCTAGCGGGAGACTACGAGCAGTACTTC. This translates into CASSLTLAGDYEQYF.

This clonotype has just a few counts. The gene calls are TRBV6-1 and TRBJ2-5; a weak D match, TRBD2 (6 bases). Germline V gene sequence: CDR1 MNHNS, CDR2 SASEGT. The V and J ends lost 5 bases and 4 bases respectively, with 17 bases between them. This CDR3 spans 15 amino acids. The CDR3 loop reads CASSLLAGRGETQYF. DNA for the CDR3: TGTGCCAGCAGTCTCTTGGCGGGACGGGGAGAGACCCAGTACTTC.

This clonotype was counted at least ten times. The V and J genes are TRBV28 and TRBJ2-1, with 7 positions matching TRBD2. This CDR3 has 15 amino acids. The V segment lost 4 bases and the J segment 4 bases; nucleotides outside the gene matches: 7. Germline loops: CDR1 MDHEN, CDR2 SYDVKM. CDR3 amino acids: CASSSRGRGYNEQFF. CDR3 DNA sequence: TGTGCCAGCAGTTCCAGAGGGAGGGGTTACAATGAGCAGTTCTTC.

This clonotype was observed a handful of times. The chain is built from TRBV28 and TRBJ1-1; possible D gene TRBD1, 5 bases. Trimming left V 4 bases short and J 7 bases short, with 13 bases between. From germline, CDR1 is MDHEN and CDR2 SYDVKM. This CDR3 comprises 13 residues. DNA for the CDR3: TGTGCCAGCAGTTCTCAGGGTGGAGTTGAAGCTTTCTTT. This encodes CASSSQGGVEAFF. Drawing the rest from reference TRBV28 and TRBJ1-1, the complete variable domain is DVKVTQSSRYLVKRTGEKVFLECVQDMDHENMFWYRQDPGLGLRLIYFSYDVKMKEKGDIPEGYSVSREKKERFSLILESASTNQTSMYLCASSSQGGVEAFFGQGTRLTVV.

The gene calls are TRBV20-1 and TRBJ2-7, with 7 bases lining up with TRBD2. This CDR3 has 11 residues. CDR1 and CDR2 from the germline V gene are DFQATT and SNEGSKA (reference sequence). V dropped 7 bases and J dropped 3; count of bases not matched to a gene: 3. CDR3 nucleotides: TGCAGTGGCGGGAGTGTCTACGAGCAGTACTTC. Residues: CSGGSVYEQYF.

V and J are TRBV2 and TRBJ2-3; 12 nucleotides line up with TRBD2. The CDR3 consists of 17 residues. After removal of 4 bases from V and 0 bases from J, the junction contained 5 bases not matched to a gene. Germline assignment: CDR1 SNHLY and CDR2 FYNNEI. CDR3 in amino acids: CASSGSSGRGSTDTQYF. The CDR3 nucleotides read TGTGCCAGCAGTGGGTCTAGCGGGAGGGGGAGCACAGATACGCAGTATTTT.

This clonotype appeared a few times. The chain uses TRBV24-1 and TRBJ2-5; D unresolved. The CDR3 sequence is 11 residues long. Trimming stripped 4 bases from V and 5 bases from J, with 4 bases between. Germline CDR1 and CDR2: KGHDR and SFDVKD. The CDR3 loop is CATSDGETQYF. DNA of the CDR3: TGTGCCACCAGTGACGGGGAGACCCAGTACTTC.

This chain joins TRBV27 and TRBJ1-2; TRBD1 agrees at 10 bases. The CDR3 length is 13 residues. V was pared by 8 bases and J by 8 bases, with 8 bases of the junction left unmatched. Germline assignment: CDR1 MNHEY and CDR2 SMNVEV (reference sequence). CDR3 protein: CASYDRGRGGYTF. CDR3 nucleotide sequence: TGTGCCAGCTATGACAGGGGGCGCGGGGGCTACACCTTC.

This clonotype was observed at least ten times. The gene calls are TRBV28 and TRBJ2-1; D is tentatively TRBD1 or TRBD2 (5 bases each). V was shortened by 3 bases and J by 5 bases, with 14 bases between the two germline ends. Germline-derived CDR1 and CDR2 are MDHEN and SYDVKM. CDR3 size: 15 residues. CDR3 region: CASSFLGPTDNEQFF. CDR3 bases: TGTGCCAGCAGTTTTCTGGGACCCACCGACAATGAGCAGTTCTTC. Filled out from reference TRBV28 and TRBJ2-1, the complete variable domain reads DVKVTQSSRYLVKRTGEKVFLECVQDMDHENMFWYRQDPGLGLRLIYFSYDVKMKEKGDIPEGYSVSREKKERFSLILESASTNQTSMYLCASSFLGPTDNEQFFGPGTRLTVL.

This clonotype was found many times. The rearrangement joins TRBV6-5 to TRBJ1-1; D not certain. CDR3 size: 15 residues. The germline V and J ends were trimmed by 0 bases and 5 bases, with 13 bases remaining between them. The germline CDR1 and CDR2 sequences are MNHEY and SVGAGI. CDR3 sequence reads: CASSYSSGVYTEAFF. The CDR3 DNA sequence: TGTGCCAGCAGTTACTCGTCCGGGGTATATACTGAAGCTTTCTTT.

This clonotype was counted a few times. A clone one base away is much larger, so this may be a read error. The V and J genes are TRBV24-1 and TRBJ2-1, with 14 bases that match TRBD2. Trimming at V came to 4 bases and at J to 6 bases, leaving 4 bases not matched to a gene. This CDR3 has 16 residues. Per the germline V gene, CDR1 is KGHDR and CDR2 is SFDVKD. CDR3 nucleotides: TGTGCCACCAGTGACACCGGGACTAGCGGGAGCAATGAGCAGTTCTTC. Its translation is CATSDTGTSGSNEQFF.

This clonotype was detected many times. The V and J genes are TRBV6-2 or TRBV6-3 and TRBJ2-3; TRBD2 aligns across 14 bases. This CDR3 has 17 residues. CDR1 is MNHEY, CDR2 SVGEGT, per germline. Trimming removed 6 bases from V and 2 bases from J; junction bases left unmatched: 7. The DNA of the CDR3 is TGTGCCAGCAGCCATGGACTAGCGGGAGGTTTCACAGATACGCAGTATTTT. It is translated as CASSHGLAGGFTDTQYF.

A few counts support this clonotype. This rearrangement joins TRBV7-9 to TRBJ1-2; maybe TRBD1 (5 bases). The CDR3 length is 15 residues. The V gene lost 4 bases and the J gene lost 4 bases, with 16 bases spanning the gap. The germline V gene has CDR1 SEHNR and CDR2 FQNEAQ (reference sequence). CDR3 nucleotides: TGTGCCAGCAGCTCCGATATGGGGCTTGGCTATGGCTACACCTTC. Encoded protein: CASSSDMGLGYGYTF.

This clonotype was picked up many times. This chain links TRBV27 with TRBJ1-1; maybe TRBD1 (5 bases). With 5 bases removed from V and 6 bases from J, the gap between germline ends came to 16 bases. The CDR3 sequence is 14 residues long. Per the germline V gene, CDR1 is MNHEY and CDR2 is SMNVEV (reference sequence). This CDR3 is CASSPTGQGAEAFF. The DNA of the CDR3 is TGTGCCAGCAGTCCTACTGGACAAGGCGCTGAAGCTTTCTTT.

This clonotype has a handful of counts. The genes are TRBV6-1 and TRBJ2-3, with a possible D match to TRBD1 (6 bases). The CDR3 runs to 17 residues. V was shortened by 8 bases and J by 0 bases, with 21 bases between the two germline ends. The V gene's germline CDR1 is MNHNS and CDR2 SASEGT. Written as DNA, the CDR3 is TGTGCCAGCGAACACGGTCAGGGGACAAAGAGCACAGATACGCAGTATTTT. As protein: CASEHGQGTKSTDTQYF.

In its sample, this clonotype was seen a few times. The V and J genes are TRBV20-1 and TRBJ2-5, with 12 bases that match TRBD2. Per the germline V gene, CDR1 is DFQATT and CDR2 is SNEGSKA (reference sequence). The CDR3 is made up of 14 amino acids. The V and J ends lost 6 bases and 2 bases, in that order; junction bases with no gene match: 4. DNA of the CDR3: TGCAGTGCAACACTAGCGGGAGGACAAGAGACCCAGTACTTC. It specifies CSATLAGGQETQYF.

This clonotype has a handful of counts. This CDR3 is CASSQEGTQYF. The CDR3 DNA reads as TGCGCCAGCAGCCAGGAGGGGACCCAGTACTTC. The V gene is TRBV5-1, the J gene TRBJ2-5; D might be TRBD2 (6 bases). This CDR3 region has 11 residues. Trimming took 4 bases from V and 7 from J, leaving 8 bases between them. CDR1 SGHRS and CDR2 YFSETQ come from the germline V gene. The full variable domain, in which reference TRBV5-1 and TRBJ2-5 provide the parts outside the CDR3, is KAGVTQTPRYLIKTRGQQVTLSCSPISGHRSVSWYQQTPGQGLQFLFEYFSETQRNKGNFPGRFSGRQFSNSRSEMNVSTLELGDSALYLCASSQEGTQYFGPGTRLLVL.

This clonotype appeared a single time. The chain couples TRBV5-5 to TRBJ1-6, with 8 bases aligning to TRBD1. The CDR3 is 16 residues long. The V gene end was trimmed by 0 bases and the J gene end by 5 bases; junction bases not matched to a gene: 4. CDR1 SGHKS and CDR2 YYEKEE come from the germline V gene (reference sequence). In nucleotides, the CDR3 is TGTGCCAGCAGCTTGGTGCAGGGGGCGAATAATTCACCCCTCCACTTT. This sequence encodes CASSLVQGANNSPLHF.

The gene calls are TRBV9 and TRBJ2-2; D is unclear. Germline-derived CDR1 and CDR2 are SGDLS and YYNGEE. With 2 bases removed from V and 3 bases from J, the gap between germline ends came to 17 bases. This CDR3 has 17 residues. The chain's CDR3 is CASSVYSRLADTGELFF. In DNA form, the CDR3 reads TGTGCCAGCAGCGTTTACAGCAGACTCGCGGACACCGGGGAGCTGTTTTTT.

This clonotype occurred once. The junction shows a germline mismatch at one end, possibly a read error. This chain joins TRBV6-1 and TRBJ2-3, with D tentatively TRBD1 (5 bases). Per germline, CDR1 MNHNS and CDR2 SASEGT. This CDR3 comprises 13 residues. The CDR3 bases are TGTGCCAGCAGCCGCGACAGCACAGATAAGCAGTATTTT. Protein: CASSRDSTDKQYF.

This clonotype has just a few counts. The rearrangement joins TRBV7-9 to TRBJ2-3; TRBD2 matches at 9 bases. The CDR3 totals 16 residues. V lost 2 bases to trimming and J lost 2 bases; unmatched junction nucleotides: 5. Germline V gives CDR1 SEHNR, CDR2 FQNEAQ (reference sequence). CDR3 sequence (DNA): TGTGCCAGCAGCTTATCCGCGGGAGGGGTCACAGATACGCAGTATTTT. This codes for CASSLSAGGVTDTQYF.

V and J are TRBV5-8 and TRBJ2-2; D may be TRBD1 (5 bases). V lost 0 bases and J lost 3, with 9 bases in between. The germline V gene encodes CDR1 SGHTS and CDR2 YDEGEE. CDR3 size: 15 residues. The CDR3 DNA reads as TGTGCCAGCAGCTTGGGACAGACGGACACCGGGGAGCTGTTTTTT. It encodes CASSLGQTDTGELFF.